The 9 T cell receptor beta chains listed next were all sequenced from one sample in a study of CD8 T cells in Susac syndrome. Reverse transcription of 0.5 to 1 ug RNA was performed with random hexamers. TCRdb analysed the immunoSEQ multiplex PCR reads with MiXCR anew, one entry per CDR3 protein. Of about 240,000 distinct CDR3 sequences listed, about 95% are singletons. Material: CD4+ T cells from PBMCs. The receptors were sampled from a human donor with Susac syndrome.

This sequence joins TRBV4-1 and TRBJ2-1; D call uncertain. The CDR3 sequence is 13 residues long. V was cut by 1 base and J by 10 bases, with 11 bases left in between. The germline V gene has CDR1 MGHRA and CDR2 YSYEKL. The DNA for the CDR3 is TGCGCCAGCAGCCAAGTAGGATTGCGGGAGCAGTTCTTC. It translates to CASSQVGLREQFF.

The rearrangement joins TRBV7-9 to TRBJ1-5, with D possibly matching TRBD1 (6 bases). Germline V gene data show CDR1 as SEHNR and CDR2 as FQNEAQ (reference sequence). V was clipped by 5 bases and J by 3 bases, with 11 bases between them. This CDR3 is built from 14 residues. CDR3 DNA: TGTGCCAGCAGCCCAGGGGTTTACAATCAGCCCCAGCATTTT. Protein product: CASSPGVYNQPQHF.

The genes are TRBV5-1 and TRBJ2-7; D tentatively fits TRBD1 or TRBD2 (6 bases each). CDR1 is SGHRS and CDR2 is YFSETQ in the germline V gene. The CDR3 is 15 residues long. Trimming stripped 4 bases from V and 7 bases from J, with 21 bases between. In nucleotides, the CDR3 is TGCGCCAGCAGCCAGACTGTAGGGGGGTCGCGGGAGCAGTACTTC. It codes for CASSQTVGGSREQYF.

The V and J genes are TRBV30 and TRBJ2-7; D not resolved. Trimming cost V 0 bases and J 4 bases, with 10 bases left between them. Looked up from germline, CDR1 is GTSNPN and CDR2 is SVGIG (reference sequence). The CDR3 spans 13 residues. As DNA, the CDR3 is TGTGCCTGGAGTGTTAGGAGCGCGTACGAGCAGTACTTC. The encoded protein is CAWSVRSAYEQYF.

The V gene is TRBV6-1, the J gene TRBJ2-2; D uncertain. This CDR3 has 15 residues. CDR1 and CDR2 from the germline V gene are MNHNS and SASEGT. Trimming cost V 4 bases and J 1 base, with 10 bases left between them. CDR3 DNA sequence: TGTGCCAGCAGTGTCCGGAAAGGGAACACCGGGGAGCTGTTTTTT. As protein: CASSVRKGNTGELFF.

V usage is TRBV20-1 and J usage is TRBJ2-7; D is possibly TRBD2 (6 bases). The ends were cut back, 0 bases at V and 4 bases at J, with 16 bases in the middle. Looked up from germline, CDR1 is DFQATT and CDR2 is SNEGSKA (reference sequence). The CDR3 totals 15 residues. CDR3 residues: CSARDFGGIGYEQYF. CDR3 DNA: TGCAGTGCTAGAGATTTCGGCGGGATTGGGTACGAGCAGTACTTC.

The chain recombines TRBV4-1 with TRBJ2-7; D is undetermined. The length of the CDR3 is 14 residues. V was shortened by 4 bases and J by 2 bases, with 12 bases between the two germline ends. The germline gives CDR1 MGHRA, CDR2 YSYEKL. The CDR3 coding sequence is TGCGCCAGCAGCCTTACGTTGCCCACCTACGAGCAGTACTTC. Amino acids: CASSLTLPTYEQYF.

For the CDR3, the DNA is TGCAGCGTTGAGGTTTCCGTAAACACTGAAGCTTTCTTT. Translated: CSVEVSVNTEAFF. The gene calls are TRBV29-1 and TRBJ1-1; no reliable D call. Trimming left V 3 bases short and J 2 bases short, with 10 bases between. This CDR3 region has 13 residues. Germline values: CDR1 SQVTM, CDR2 ANQGSEA.

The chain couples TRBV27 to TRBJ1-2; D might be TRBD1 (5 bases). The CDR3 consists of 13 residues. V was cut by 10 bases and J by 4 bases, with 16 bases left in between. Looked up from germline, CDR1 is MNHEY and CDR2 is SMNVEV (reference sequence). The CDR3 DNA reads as TGTGCCACCGCGACAGCAAGCATCTATGGCTACACCTTC. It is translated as CATATASIYGYTF.